This T cell receptor beta chain emerged from a study of T cell repertoires in cytomegalovirus infection. Looking at the study overall: Public TCR beta signature analysis indicated the presence of both CMV infection and matching HLA type. Broader study findings: Pooled public TCR beta family frequency picked out CMV carriers with the relevant HLA. The ex vivo response showed dominance by HLA-C-restricted CMV-specific TCR beta clonotypes.

The germline V and J ends were trimmed by 4 bases and 5 bases, with 14 bases remaining between them. Per the germline V gene, CDR1 is SGHVS and CDR2 is FQNEAQ. This CDR3 spans 14 amino acids. Many counts were recorded for this clonotype. The antigen is undetermined. A single record per CDR3 protein comes from TCRdb applying MiXCR to the reads. The profile shows roughly 990,000 distinct CDR3 sequences, around 30% of them singletons. The TCR was taken from a human donor in good health (CMV status not recorded). Some clones in this sample may be carry-over from other donors' samples. The V gene is TRBV7-8, the J gene TRBJ2-5, with a weak D call TRBD2 (5 bases). Sequenced here: cultured CD8+ T cells from PBMCs, sampled from culture after CMV antigen stimulation. As DNA, the CDR3 is TGTGCCAGCAGCTCCCGGGGATTCGGGGAGACCCAGTACTTC. The encoded protein is CASSSRGFGETQYF.